This TCR beta chain emerged from a study of tumor-infiltrating lymphocytes in primary liver carcinoma. The overall study: Primary liver carcinomas in the patients were surgically resected. Each sample had roughly 3.65 to 7.5 million productive TCRbeta reads regardless of tissue type. The patient population consisted of men and women between 30 and 69 years of age.

Germline trimming cut 5 bases from V and 1 base from J; bases unmatched to any gene: 4. The CDR3 loop spans 15 amino acids. Germline V gives CDR1 SGHRS, CDR2 YFSETQ. Comment on this clonotype: Its antigen is not identified.

Germline DNA was also extracted, with blood RNA taken from unsorted whole blood. General study results and limits: Significantly greater top-250-clone fractions characterized tumors relative to blood (p = 0.039).

TCR beta cDNA was reverse-transcribed from 400 to 500 ng of total RNA. The reaction used a constant-region primer and ProtoScript II reverse transcriptase. Three rounds of nested multiplex PCR with slightly modified ARM-PCR produced TCR beta libraries. The two initial PCR rounds, approximately 10 cycles each, used TRBV1-TRBV30 forward and C-beta reverse primers. MiXCR, run by TCRdb on the multiplex PCR reads, gives a single entry per CDR3 protein. This sample has around 330,000 distinct CDR3 sequences, with approximately 60% found just once. This sequence was found in a man aged 40-49 years with primary liver carcinoma and hepatitis B virus infection. Sequencing was done on a sample of peripheral blood. The chain is built from TRBV5-1 and TRBJ2-2; 8 bases map to TRBD1. The CDR3: CASSYGTGNTGELFF. CDR3 in DNA: TGCGCCAGCAGTTATGGGACAGGGAACACCGGGGAGCTGTTTTTT. The full variable domain, completed using reference TRBV5-1 and TRBJ2-2, is KAGVTQTPRYLIKTRGQQVTLSCSPISGHRSVSWYQQTPGQGLQFLFEYFSETQRNKGNFPGRFSGRQFSNSRSEMNVSTLELGDSALYLCASSYGTGNTGELFFGEGSRLTVL.